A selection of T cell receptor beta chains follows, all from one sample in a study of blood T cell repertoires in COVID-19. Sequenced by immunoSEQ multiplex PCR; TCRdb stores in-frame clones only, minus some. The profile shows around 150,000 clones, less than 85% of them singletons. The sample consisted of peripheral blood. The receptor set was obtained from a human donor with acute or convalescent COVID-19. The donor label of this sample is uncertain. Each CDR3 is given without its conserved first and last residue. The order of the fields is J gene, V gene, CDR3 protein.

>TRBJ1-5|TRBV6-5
ASSSFTGGANQPQH
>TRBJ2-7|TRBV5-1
ASSLDRSYEQY
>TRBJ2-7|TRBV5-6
ASSSFYEQY
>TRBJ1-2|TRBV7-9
ASSVRQGANYGYT
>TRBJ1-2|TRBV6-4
ASSDGDNYGYT
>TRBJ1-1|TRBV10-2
ASSQRGTEAF
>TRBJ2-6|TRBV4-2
ASSPQRGYSGANVLT
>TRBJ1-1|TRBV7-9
ASSVGQGMIDTEAF
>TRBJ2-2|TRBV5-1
ASSAPGLAESGELF
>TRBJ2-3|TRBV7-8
ASSQPQGTTDTQY
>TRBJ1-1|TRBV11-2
ASSLDSNTEAF
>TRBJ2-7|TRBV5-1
ASSPGQGIYEQY
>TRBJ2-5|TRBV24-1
ATSDPTGVQETQY
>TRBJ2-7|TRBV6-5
ASSDTGVHGYEQY
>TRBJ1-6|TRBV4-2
ASSQDQPGQSSYNSPLH
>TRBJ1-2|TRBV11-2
ASRSTRTNYGYT
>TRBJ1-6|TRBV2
ASSTGQGNSPLH
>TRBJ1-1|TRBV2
ASSVQGVTEAF
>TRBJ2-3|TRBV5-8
ASSLTPLTDTQY
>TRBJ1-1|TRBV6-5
ASRPTGVAEAF
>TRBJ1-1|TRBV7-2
ASSAQGTLVGTEAF
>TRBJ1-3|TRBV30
ACPPAGASPGNTIY
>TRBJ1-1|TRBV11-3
ASSLEKGARAEAF
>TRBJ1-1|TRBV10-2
ASSESQQGNTEAF
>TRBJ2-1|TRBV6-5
ASSWDRVVNEQF
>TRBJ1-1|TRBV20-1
SAPYAHEAF
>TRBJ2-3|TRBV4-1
ASSQETGGGPRDTQY
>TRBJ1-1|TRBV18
ASSPDKTGANTEAF